Detailed here is one TCR beta chain. The germline CDR1 and CDR2 sequences are SQVTM and ANQGSEA. Trimming took 2 bases from V and 0 from J, leaving 12 bases between them. The CDR3 consists of 15 residues. The data derive from a study of T cells in Graves' hyperthyroidism and ophthalmopathy. Diagnosing involved the use of clinical symptoms, serum thyroxine and TRAb, thyroid ultrasound and orbital computed tomography. TCR beta CDR3 sequences were amplified from RNA transcripts. First-round RT-PCR targeting the TCR CDR3 was performed with the HTBI primer set. TCRdb recomputed calls from the multiplex PCR reads with MiXCR, one row per CDR3 protein. The sample shows over 350,000 distinct CDR3 sequences, 11% to 15% of them seen only once.

The chain couples TRBV29-1 to TRBJ2-3; maybe TRBD2 (5 bases). The sequenced material came from blood. The clonotype was recovered from a man between 45 and 60 years old with Graves' ophthalmopathy. The CDR3 bases are TGCAGCGTTGAAAAAGCGGCTCATAGCACAGATACGCAGTATTTT. Protein product: CSVEKAAHSTDTQYF.